The next 24 T cell receptor beta chains were all read from a single sample in a study of memory CD4+ T cells and cytomegalovirus serostatus (dated by TCRdb to between 2019 and 2020). The library was produced with the immunoSEQ multiplex PCR assay. The source is immuneACCESS, and TCRdb retained only in-frame sequences with V and J called. Part of the clones is not carried over; for the studies checked, unresolved V genes explain less than half of this, and the remainder is unexplained. This sample gives 55,000 to 60,000 clones in total; 80% to 90% of them show up just once. Clones ranked in the top ten supply about 1% of the sample. Single viable CD3+CD4+CD8-CD45RO+ cells were sorted as memory CD4+ T cells on a FACSAria II. Sample: memory CD4+ T cells from blood. Receptor source: an adult in good health and CMV-seronegative.

The CDR3 loop is CASNSGQGYEQYF. The CDR3 coding sequence is TGTGCCAGCAACTCCGGACAGGGCTACGAGCAGTACTTC. The chain is built from TRBV7-9 and TRBJ2-7; 8 bases map to TRBD1. The germline V gene has CDR1 SEHNR and CDR2 FQNEAQ (reference sequence). The CDR3 length is 13 residues. V lost 7 bases, J lost 3 bases, and 5 bases stayed unmatched.

The chain's CDR3 is CASSPRSVAGYGTQYF. The CDR3 nucleotides are TGTGCCAGCTCACCACGGTCTGTGGCAGGGTATGGGACCCAGTACTTC. The chain links TRBV18 to TRBJ2-5, with D possibly being TRBD1 (5 bases). V shed 1 base and J shed 7 bases, with 19 bases lying between them. CDR3 length equals 16 residues. The V gene's germline CDR1 is KGHSH and CDR2 LQKENI. The full variable domain, its missing parts supplied by reference TRBV18 and TRBJ2-5, is NAGVMQNPRHLVRRRGQEARLRCSPMKGHSHVYWYRQLPEEGLKFMVYLQKENIIDESGMPKERFSAEFPKEGPSILRIQQVVRGDSAAYFCASSPRSVAGYGTQYFGPGTRLLVL.

This clone was seen more than once but under ten times. The genes are TRBV6-1 and TRBJ1-2; the match to TRBD1 covers 8 bases. Germline loops: CDR1 MNHNS, CDR2 SASEGT. The CDR3 extends over 14 amino acids. V lost 2 bases to trimming and J lost 6 bases; unmatched junction nucleotides: 5. DNA of the CDR3: TGTGCCAGCAGTGAAAGGACAGGGTTAAATGGCTACACCTTC. Its protein product is CASSERTGLNGYTF.

The gene calls are TRBV25-1 and TRBJ2-1; weak D call: TRBD2 (7 bases). This CDR3 is built from 13 residues. The germline V and J ends were trimmed by 6 bases and 6 bases, with 12 bases remaining between them. Germline values: CDR1 MGHDK, CDR2 SYGVNS. The CDR3 spells CASREGGFNEQFF. Written as DNA, the CDR3 is TGTGCCAGCAGGGAGGGGGGGTTCAATGAGCAGTTCTTC.

CDR3 protein: CASSLGGNTGELFF. In DNA form, the CDR3 reads TGCGCCAGCAGCTTGGGTGGGAACACCGGGGAGCTGTTTTTT. The chain recombines TRBV5-1 with TRBJ2-2; no reliable D call. The CDR3 covers 14 residues. Germline CDR1 SGHRS, CDR2 YFSETQ. The V and J ends lost 0 bases and 1 base respectively, with 4 bases between them.

This sequence joins TRBV11-2 and TRBJ2-7; D not certain. Trimming cost V 5 bases and J 0 bases, with 11 bases left between them. Germline assignment: CDR1 SGHAT and CDR2 FQNNGV. The CDR3 covers 14 residues. The CDR3: CASSPLPTSYEQYF. The CDR3 DNA reads TGTGCCAGCAGCCCCCTGCCGACCTCCTACGAGCAGTACTTC.

Comment on this clone: Other DNA sequences of this sample code for an identical CDR3. The rearrangement uses TRBV28 and TRBJ1-5; D may be TRBD1 (5 bases). This CDR3 has 13 residues. V was pared by 5 bases and J by 4 bases, with 9 bases between. Looked up from germline, CDR1 is MDHEN and CDR2 is SYDVKM. CDR3 protein: CASSADSNQPQHF. CDR3 nucleotides: TGTGCCAGCAGTGCTGACAGTAATCAGCCCCAGCATTTT.

The chain recombines TRBV9 with TRBJ2-2; D is perhaps TRBD1 (6 bases). The CDR3 spans 15 residues. V was shortened by 0 bases and J by 6 bases, with 12 bases between the two germline ends. In germline, CDR1 is SGDLS, CDR2 YYNGEE. This chain's CDR3 is CASSVDQGLSGELFF. Here the CDR3 DNA reads TGTGCCAGCAGCGTAGATCAGGGGTTATCCGGGGAGCTGTTTTTT.

V usage is TRBV10-3 and J usage is TRBJ1-5, with 7 positions matching TRBD1. The germline V gene encodes CDR1 ENHRY and CDR2 SYGVKD. CDR3 size: 16 residues. Trimming removed 4 bases from V and 2 bases from J; junction bases left unmatched: 8. In nucleotides, the CDR3 is TGTGCCATCAGTGCAAGACAGGGAGAGGGCAATCAGCCCCAGCATTTT. It specifies CAISARQGEGNQPQHF.

The V and J genes are TRBV5-1 and TRBJ1-5; perhaps TRBD1 as D (5 bases). The germline V gene encodes CDR1 SGHRS and CDR2 YFSETQ. V lost 4 bases, J lost 4 bases, and 12 bases lay in between. This CDR3 is 14 amino acids long. The CDR3 sequence: CASSPGDGNQPQHF. The CDR3 nucleotides are TGCGCCAGCAGCCCGGGGGACGGTAATCAGCCCCAGCATTTT.

The chain's CDR3 is CASSQDSGGNQPQHF. CDR3 sequence (DNA): TGCGCCAGCAGCCAAGACTCAGGGGGCAATCAGCCCCAGCATTTT. The V call is TRBV4-1, the J call TRBJ1-5; the D gene is possibly TRBD1 (6 bases). Germline V CDR1 and CDR2: MGHRA, YSYEKL. Trimming stripped 0 bases from V and 2 bases from J, with 8 bases between. CDR3 size: 15 residues.

The chain couples TRBV11-2 to TRBJ2-1; no clear D gene. Trimming cost V 2 bases and J 9 bases, with 5 bases left between them. The CDR3 extends over 11 amino acids. From germline, CDR1 is SGHAT and CDR2 FQNNGV. CDR3 in DNA: TGTGCCAGCAGCTTAACCGCTGAGCAGTTCTTC. This gives the protein CASSLTAEQFF.

V usage is TRBV7-6 and J usage is TRBJ2-3; maybe TRBD2 (5 bases). The CDR3 is 12 residues long. Germline V gene data show CDR1 as SGHVS and CDR2 as FNYEAQ. The V end was cut by 4 bases, the J end by 9 bases, with 11 bases between. CDR3 residues: CASSSEGWTQYF. The CDR3 DNA follows: TGTGCCAGCAGCTCAGAGGGTTGGACGCAGTATTTT.

This chain connects TRBV5-1 to TRBJ2-1, with 7 bases lining up with TRBD2. There are 13 residues in the CDR3. Unmatched junction bases numbered 1, after V lost 0 bases and J lost 7 bases. Germline V gives CDR1 SGHRS, CDR2 YFSETQ. The CDR3 coding sequence is TGCGCCAGCAGCTTGGGACTAGCAAATGAGCAGTTCTTC. Its protein is CASSLGLANEQFF.

V and J are TRBV6-5 and TRBJ1-1; tentatively, D is TRBD1 (6 bases). V was clipped by 4 bases and J by 8 bases, with 14 bases between them. Germline assignment: CDR1 MNHEY and CDR2 SVGAGI. There are 13 residues in the CDR3. DNA for the CDR3: TGTGCCAGCAGTTTGACAGGCGTCCCCGAAGCTTTCTTT. It specifies CASSLTGVPEAFF.

This chain joins TRBV9 and TRBJ2-3; D is undetermined. Germline CDR1 and CDR2: SGDLS and YYNGEE. The CDR3 extends over 16 amino acids. V was pared by 0 bases and J by 0 bases, with 11 bases between. The chain's CDR3 is CASSVGSGTSTDTQYF. Written as DNA, the CDR3 is TGTGCCAGCAGCGTAGGGTCCGGAACTAGCACAGATACGCAGTATTTT.

This clone was picked up a small number of times. The chain recombines TRBV6-5 with TRBJ1-2; D gene ambiguous. This CDR3 comprises 15 residues. Germline-derived CDR1 and CDR2 are MNHEY and SVGAGI. Trimming removed 0 bases from V and 0 bases from J, with 8 bases in between. This CDR3 is CASSYSRNSNYGYTF. Written as DNA, the CDR3 is TGTGCCAGCAGTTACTCCCGGAATTCTAACTATGGCTACACCTTC.

The chain joins TRBV5-1 to TRBJ2-3, with a possible D match to TRBD1 (6 bases). CDR3 length: 15 residues. V dropped 6 bases and J dropped 0 bases, with 14 bases sitting between them. Germline loops: CDR1 SGHRS, CDR2 YFSETQ. CDR3 DNA sequence: TGCGCCAGCACCTCGACAGGAGTAAGCACAGATACGCAGTATTTT. Translation gives CASTSTGVSTDTQYF.

The chain couples TRBV11-2 to TRBJ2-7, with 8 bases that match TRBD2. V lost 7 bases to trimming and J lost 9 bases; unmatched junction nucleotides: 14. This CDR3 has 14 residues. Germline loops: CDR1 SGHAT, CDR2 FQNNGV. CDR3 bases: TGTGCCAGCAAACCCGTAGCGGGATACGGGGTGCAGTACTTC. Translated, it gives CASKPVAGYGVQYF.

This chain links TRBV2 with TRBJ1-6; a possible D gene is TRBD1 (6 bases). Trimming removed 2 bases at V and 0 bases at J, with 11 bases between. The CDR3 is 17 amino acids. CDR1 and CDR2 (germline): SNHLY, FYNNEI. Here the CDR3 reads CASSELRGSSYNSPLHF. The CDR3 DNA follows: TGTGCCAGCAGTGAACTAAGGGGGAGCTCCTATAATTCACCCCTCCACTTT.

The chain links TRBV27 to TRBJ2-1, with D unresolved. Germline CDR1 MNHEY, CDR2 SMNVEV (reference sequence). The CDR3 extends over 14 amino acids. V was clipped by 0 bases and J by 3 bases, with 6 bases between them. CDR3 in amino acids: CASSLSLFYNEQFF. The CDR3 nucleotides read TGTGCCAGCAGTTTATCCTTATTCTACAATGAGCAGTTCTTC.

The chain carries TRBV11-3 and TRBJ2-7; D not resolved. V lost 5 bases, J lost 3 bases, and 17 bases lay in between. Germline assignment: CDR1 SGHNT and CDR2 YENEEA. The CDR3 has 15 residues. This chain's CDR3 is CASSPYAGGGYEQYF. As DNA, the CDR3 is TGTGCCAGCAGCCCTTATGCTGGCGGCGGCTACGAGCAGTACTTC.

The chain recombines TRBV27 with TRBJ2-7; TRBD1 agrees at 7 bases. The trim removed 4 bases at V and 4 bases at J, leaving 10 bases unmatched. The CDR3 contains 15 residues. Germline values: CDR1 MNHEY, CDR2 SMNVEV (reference sequence). CDR3 protein: CASSSDPGRGYEQYF. In nucleotides, the CDR3 is TGTGCCAGCAGTTCAGACCCGGGCAGGGGGTACGAGCAGTACTTC.

This clone was detected a few times. The V and J genes are TRBV7-2 and TRBJ1-2; the D is unclear. V lost 5 bases, J lost 7 bases, and 20 bases lay in between. This CDR3 comprises 15 residues. Per the germline V gene, CDR1 is SGHTA and CDR2 is FQGNSA. The CDR3 loop is CASSPSSQKRAGYTF. The CDR3 nucleotides read TGTGCCAGCAGCCCCTCCTCCCAAAAGCGGGCTGGCTACACCTTC.